The 30 T cell receptor beta chains in this list originate from one sample, sequenced in a study of breast tumors, draining lymph nodes, adjacent tissues. In TCRdb, the multiplex PCR reads were re-called with MiXCR into one record per CDR3 protein. The sample consists of approximately 130,000 distinct CDR3 sequences, about 20% of them appearing once. The lymph nodes were axillary draining lymph nodes from breast cancer patients. Source material: axillary lymph node tissue. Every receptor here comes from a female donor with breast cancer. Some clones in this sample may be carry-over from other donors' samples.

Ten or more counts support this clonotype. The chain has TRBV30 and TRBJ2-7; D not resolved. V was shortened by 3 bases and J by 5 bases, with 11 bases between the two germline ends. This CDR3 has 12 residues. Germline V gene data show CDR1 as GTSNPN and CDR2 as SVGIG (reference sequence). Here the CDR3 reads CAWRLGFNEQYF. In nucleotides, the CDR3 is TGTGCCTGGAGATTGGGTTTCAACGAGCAGTACTTC.

In this sample, this clonotype turned up many times. The gene calls are TRBV3-1 and TRBJ2-7; D is undetermined. V was trimmed by 0 bases and J by 7 bases, leaving 10 bases between them. This CDR3 region has 13 residues. The germline V gene has CDR1 LGHDT and CDR2 YNNKEL (reference sequence). The CDR3 sequence is CASSQDSRFEQYF. CDR3 nucleotide sequence: TGTGCCAGCAGCCAAGATAGCCGGTTTGAGCAGTACTTC.

The table lists this clonotype with many counts. CDR3 protein: CASSFRDSGSPLHF. As DNA, the CDR3 is TGTGCCAGCAGCTTCCGGGACAGCGGGTCACCCCTCCACTTT. The chain is built from TRBV7-2 and TRBJ1-6; TRBD1 agrees at 7 bases. J was trimmed by 10 bases and V by 3 bases; bases with no gene match: 6. The germline gives CDR1 SGHTA, CDR2 FQGNSA. The CDR3 has 14 residues.

This clonotype was detected many times. This chain joins TRBV29-1 and TRBJ1-5; D perhaps matches TRBD1 (6 bases). Deletions cut 6 bases from V and 3 bases from J, with 12 bases between. The CDR3 consists of 13 residues. Germline V lookup: CDR1 SQVTM, CDR2 ANQGSEA. The CDR3 region is CSVANRDNQPQHF. In nucleotides, the CDR3 is TGCAGCGTGGCAAACAGGGACAATCAGCCCCAGCATTTT.

As to this clonotype: A much larger clone is a single base away; this may be a read error. No conserved phenylalanine or tryptophan is present at the end of the CDR3, so a read error is the likely explanation. The gene calls are TRBV9 and TRBJ2-3, with D hard to call. The ends were cut back, 0 bases at V and 0 bases at J, with 11 bases in the middle. The CDR3 spans 16 residues. The germline CDR1 and CDR2 sequences are SGDLS and YYNGEE. In DNA, the CDR3 is TGTGCCAGCAGCGTAGGGAGCTGGGGAAGCACAGATACGCAGTATTCT. Encoded protein: CASSVGSWGSTDTQYS.

At least ten counts were recorded for this clonotype. CDR3 nucleotides: TGTGCCAGCAGCTTAACCGGGACTAGCGGGATCTACGAGCAGTACTTC. This gives the protein CASSLTGTSGIYEQYF. J is TRBJ2-7 and V is TRBV7-2; TRBD2 agrees at 13 bases. CDR1 SGHTA and CDR2 FQGNSA come from the germline V gene. This CDR3 comprises 16 residues. V gave up 2 bases and J gave up 3 bases; unmatched junction bases: 4.

In its sample, this clonotype was seen many times. The rearrangement uses TRBV6-2 or TRBV6-3 and TRBJ2-1; D call uncertain. The CDR3 has 14 amino acids. Germline V CDR1 and CDR2: MNHEY, SVGEGT. Between the trimmed V and J ends, which lost 6 bases and 8 bases, there was a span of 17 bases. The CDR3: CASRLPRFEDEQFF. CDR3 coding DNA: TGTGCCAGCAGGCTGCCTAGGTTTGAGGATGAGCAGTTCTTC.

This clonotype was recorded a few times. This rearrangement joins TRBV4-3 to TRBJ2-1, with TRBD1 matching 7 bases. With 0 bases clipped from V and 2 bases from J, the junction kept 1 base outside the gene matches. Germline values: CDR1 LGHNA, CDR2 YSLEER. CDR3 length equals 15 residues. The CDR3 region is CASSQEQGTYNEQFF. CDR3 bases: TGCGCCAGCAGCCAAGAACAGGGGACCTACAATGAGCAGTTCTTC.

This clonotype came up many times. The V and J genes are TRBV2 and TRBJ1-5; the D is unclear. CDR3 size: 13 residues. The V gene's germline CDR1 is SNHLY and CDR2 FYNNEI. V lost 3 bases, J lost 5 bases, and 8 bases lay in between. CDR3 protein: CASSDSRHQPQHF. The CDR3 DNA is TGTGCCAGCAGTGACAGCCGGCATCAGCCCCAGCATTTT.

This chain uses TRBV30 with TRBJ2-1; 8 bases align to TRBD2. Germline V gene lookup returns CDR1 GTSNPN and CDR2 SVGIG (reference sequence). After removal of 3 bases from V and 0 bases from J, the junction contained 4 bases not matched to a gene. The CDR3 loop spans 15 amino acids. CDR3 nucleotides: TGTGCCTGGAGGCCCCGGGGGGGCTCCTACAATGAGCAGTTCTTC. Translating it yields CAWRPRGGSYNEQFF.

The count of this clonotype is one. One base away lies a much larger clone, so this may be a sequencing read error. The rearrangement links TRBV5-1 to TRBJ2-3, with TRBD1 identical over 11 bases. After removal of 0 bases from V and 4 bases from J, the junction contained 4 bases not matched to a gene. The CDR3 loop spans 16 amino acids. Germline values: CDR1 SGHRS, CDR2 YFSETQ. CDR3 in DNA: TGCGCCAGCAGCTTGGGTCGGGACAGGGGGGCAGATACGCAGTATTTT. Translated, it gives CASSLGRDRGADTQYF.

Comment on this clonotype: The junction shows a germline mismatch at one end, possibly a read error. The V and J genes are TRBV7-3 and TRBJ2-1; 11 bases line up with TRBD2. CDR1 SGHTA and CDR2 FQGTGA come from the germline V gene. This CDR3 has 15 residues. The CDR3 loop is CASSLRLAGSNAQFF. Written as DNA, the CDR3 is TGTGCTAGCAGCTTACGACTAGCGGGGTCCAATGCGCAGTTCTTC.

Ten or more counts support this clonotype. The chain links TRBV19 to TRBJ2-2; D remains unclear. The CDR3 spans 15 residues. Germline V gene sequence: CDR1 LNHDA, CDR2 SQIVND (reference sequence). V was shortened by 7 bases and J by 4 bases, with 16 bases between the two germline ends. The CDR3, as DNA: TGTGCCAGTACCCCGACTCAGAAAGTCACCGGGGAGCTGTTTTTT. Encoded protein: CASTPTQKVTGELFF.

This clonotype was detected ten times or more. The chain is built from TRBV20-1 and TRBJ1-5, with 10 nucleotides matching TRBD1. This CDR3 has 19 amino acids. The J segment lost 5 bases and the V segment lost 6 bases, leaving 22 bases of the junction unmatched. Germline loops: CDR1 DFQATT, CDR2 SNEGSKA (reference sequence). The DNA for the CDR3 is TGCAGTGCGGTAGGTGACAGGGGGCTCGAACAATATGGGGATCAGCCCCAGCATTTT. This gives the protein CSAVGDRGLEQYGDQPQHF.

This chain uses TRBV7-2 with TRBJ2-4, with D perhaps matching TRBD2 (5 bases). CDR1 is SGHTA and CDR2 is FQGNSA in the germline V gene. This CDR3 region has 15 residues. Between the trimmed V and J ends, which lost 3 bases and 0 bases, there was a span of 9 bases. DNA of the CDR3: TGTGCCAGCAGCTTGGACTCTTTAGCCAAAAACATTCAGTACTTC. Translation: CASSLDSLAKNIQYF.

This chain joins TRBV18 and TRBJ2-5; D may be TRBD2 (6 bases). This CDR3 contains 14 residues. Germline loops: CDR1 KGHSH, CDR2 LQKENI. V was shortened by 3 bases and J by 5 bases, with 13 bases between the two germline ends. The CDR3 loop is CASSPPGREETQYF. DNA for the CDR3: TGTGCCAGCTCACCCCCCGGGAGAGAGGAGACCCAGTACTTC.

The gene calls are TRBV6-1 and TRBJ2-2; D might be TRBD2 (5 bases). Trimming removed 5 bases from V and 4 bases from J, with 14 bases in between. Germline V gene data show CDR1 as MNHNS and CDR2 as SASEGT. CDR3 size: 15 residues. The CDR3 here is CASSPRRGSTGELFF. The DNA for the CDR3 is TGTGCCAGCAGTCCCCGCCGCGGGTCCACCGGGGAGCTGTTTTTT.

At least ten counts were recorded for this clonotype. The chain has TRBV4-1 and TRBJ1-5; D is uncertain. V gave up 0 bases and J gave up 2 bases, with 8 bases separating them. This CDR3 is 15 amino acids long. Per the germline V gene, CDR1 is MGHRA and CDR2 is YSYEKL. CDR3 loop: CASSQEGNGNQPQHF. CDR3 coding DNA: TGCGCCAGCAGCCAAGAGGGGAACGGCAATCAGCCCCAGCATTTT.

Points on this clonotype: This clone may be a read error of a much larger clone one base away. The chain recombines TRBV27 with TRBJ2-5, with D uncertain. V lost 5 bases, J lost 5 bases, and 12 bases lay in between. This CDR3 comprises 13 residues. Germline lookup yields CDR1 MNHEY and CDR2 SMNVEV (reference sequence). The CDR3, as DNA: TGTGCCAGCAGTCTCGACTGGGTGGAGACCCAGTACTTC. It codes for CASSLDWVETQYF.

Of note for this clonotype: This may come from a read error, since a much larger clone is one base off. J is TRBJ2-1 and V is TRBV19; the match to TRBD1 covers 10 bases. After removal of 6 bases from V and 10 bases from J, the junction contained 6 bases not matched to a gene. The CDR3 has 13 residues. Germline V gene sequence: CDR1 LNHDA, CDR2 SQIVND (reference sequence). The CDR3 is CASRVTGGAEQFF. CDR3 DNA: TGTGCCAGTAGAGTGACAGGGGGCGCCGAGCAGTTCTTC.

Comment on this clonotype: A read error is possible here, since a much larger clone lies one base away. The chain is built from TRBV12-5 and TRBJ2-7, with 12 bases fitting TRBD2. CDR1 is LGHNT and CDR2 is FRNRAP in the germline V gene. The CDR3 runs to 18 residues. The CDR3 bases are TGTGCTAGTGGTGCTCCGACTAGCGGGAGTATAGGTCCCTACGAGCGGTACTTC. Its translation is CASGAPTSGSIGPYERYF.

A note on this clonotype: Possible read error: a much larger clone is one base away. The J gene is TRBJ1-4, the V gene TRBV7-2; D not certain. The CDR3 extends over 15 amino acids. Germline V lookup: CDR1 SGHTA, CDR2 FQGNSA. The CDR3 DNA reads TGTGCCAGCAGCTTAGGAGGCGGAACTAATGAAAGACTGTTTTTT. As protein: CASSLGGGTNERLFF. Full variable domain (missing parts from reference TRBV7-2 and TRBJ1-4): GAGVSQSPSNKVTEKGKDVELRCDPISGHTALYWYRQSLGQGLEFLIYFQGNSAPDKSGLPSDRFSAERTGGSVSTLTIQRTQQEDSAVYLCASSLGGGTNERLFFGSGTQLSVL.

There are a few counts of this clonotype. The CDR3 DNA follows: TGTGCCAGCCGGAGGGGGGGACTAGCGGGATATGAGCAGTTCTTC. It specifies CASRRGGLAGYEQFF. V gene TRBV6-5 combines with J gene TRBJ2-1, with 13 bases fitting TRBD2. Per the germline V gene, CDR1 is MNHEY and CDR2 is SVGAGI. J was trimmed by 8 bases and V by 8 bases; bases with no gene match: 9. The length of the CDR3 is 15 residues.

This chain joins TRBV3-1 and TRBJ1-3, with 12 bases aligning to TRBD1. The CDR3 is made up of 15 amino acids. V trimming: 4 bases; J trimming: 5 bases; junction bases outside the gene matches: 3. CDR1 and CDR2 (germline): LGHDT, YNNKEL (reference sequence). In nucleotides, the CDR3 is TGTGCCAGCAGCCGCGGGACAGGGGGCCGAAACACCATATATTTT. It specifies CASSRGTGGRNTIYF.

Regarding this clonotype: One junction end disagrees with the germline gene, perhaps due to a read error. This rearrangement joins TRBV6-6 to TRBJ2-2; 9 bases are a match to TRBD2. Looked up from germline, CDR1 is MNHNY and CDR2 is SVGAGI (reference sequence). The CDR3 consists of 17 residues. The DNA for the CDR3 is TGTGCCGGCAGTTACTTGGCTAGCGGGATGTACACCGGGGAGCTGTTTTTT. Its translation is CAGSYLASGMYTGELFF.

This clonotype has a count of ten or more. The rearrangement joins TRBV20-1 to TRBJ2-3; 8 bases fit TRBD1. Germline CDR1 is DFQATT and CDR2 is SNEGSKA (reference sequence). The CDR3 extends over 15 amino acids. V trimming: 3 bases; J trimming: 2 bases; junction bases outside the gene matches: 7. CDR3 loop: CSARGTGLLTDTQYF. CDR3 nucleotide sequence: TGCAGTGCTAGGGGGACAGGCCTACTCACAGATACGCAGTATTTT.

The table lists this clonotype with many counts. This rearrangement joins TRBV25-1 to TRBJ2-1, with D perhaps matching TRBD2 (6 bases). Germline V lookup: CDR1 MGHDK, CDR2 SYGVNS. V was shortened by 6 bases and J by 4 bases, with 13 bases between the two germline ends. The CDR3 has 14 residues. The CDR3 loop reads CASSVGTLYNEQFF. The DNA of the CDR3 is TGTGCCAGCAGCGTAGGGACTTTGTACAATGAGCAGTTCTTC.

Regarding this clonotype: Possible read error: a much larger clone is one base away. J is TRBJ1-4 and V is TRBV20-1; a weak D match, TRBD1 (6 bases). V lost 4 bases and J 7 bases, leaving 22 bases between the germline ends. The CDR3 consists of 16 residues. Germline values: CDR1 DFQATT, CDR2 SNEGSKA (reference sequence). The CDR3 DNA reads TGCAGTGCTACTGACAGGAGGAAGGGGGGTGGTGAAAAACTGTTTTTT. It encodes CSATDRRKGGGEKLFF.

The chain combines TRBV19 with TRBJ2-1, with 8 bases matching TRBD2. V shed 7 bases, J shed 8 bases, and the junction held 13 bases outside the gene matches. Per the germline V gene, CDR1 is LNHDA and CDR2 is SQIVND (reference sequence). The CDR3 consists of 15 residues. CDR3 bases: TGTGCCAGTACCAGCGGGAGCCATGGGGCATATGAGCAGTTCTTC. The encoded protein is CASTSGSHGAYEQFF.

This clonotype was counted ten times or more. The J gene is TRBJ2-3, the V gene TRBV7-2, with TRBD2 identical over 13 bases. V shed 7 bases and J 3 bases; nucleotides not matched to a gene: 4. Germline-derived CDR1 and CDR2 are SGHTA and FQGNSA. The CDR3 runs to 15 residues. The CDR3 here is CASILTSGRTDTQYF. CDR3 in DNA: TGTGCCAGCATCCTGACTAGCGGGAGGACAGATACGCAGTATTTT.